A selection of T cell receptor beta chains follows, all from one sample in a study of blood T cell repertoires in COVID-19. Sequencing was performed with immunoSEQ multiplex PCR; in TCRdb, only in-frame clones are kept and a portion is missing. The sample carries about 160,000 clones, over 70% recorded once. The sequenced sample consisted of PBMCs or T cells enriched from blood (not recorded which). The receptors come from a woman aged 55 to 70 who had recovered from COVID-19. The CDR3 runs from the conserved cysteine through the conserved F or W. The order of the fields is clone size, V gene, D gene, J gene, CDR3 length, CDR3 DNA, CDR3 protein. The D gene is left open where the match is weak. Only part of the rows carry a size: once, few, many, or a class if the clone is expanded.

>few|TRBV5-1|TRBD1|TRBJ2-1|13
TGCGCCAGCAGCTTGCCAGGGGGCGATGAGCAGTTCTTC
CASSLPGGDEQFF
>.|TRBV7-2|.|TRBJ1-5|16
TGTGCCAGCAGCTTAGCGGCCACCGATAGCAATCAGCCCCAGCATTTT
CASSLAATDSNQPQHF
>.|TRBV4-2|.|TRBJ1-2|17
TGTGCCAGCAGCCAAGATCTGGCCCGGGGGGGTGGATATGGCTACACCTTC
CASSQDLARGGGYGYTF
>.|TRBV4-1|TRBD1|TRBJ2-5|15
TGCGCCAGCAGCCGAGAGGGACAGGGAGGAGAGACCCAGTACTTC
CASSREGQGGETQYF
>once|TRBV6-5|.|TRBJ1-1|14
TGTGCCAGCAGTTCCTACGACACGAACACTGAAGCTTTCTTT
CASSSYDTNTEAFF
>.|TRBV7-2|TRBD1|TRBJ2-5|13
TGTGCCAGCAGCCGGGGACAGGGAGAGACCCAGTACTTC
CASSRGQGETQYF
>.|TRBV19|.|TRBJ2-5|12
TGTGCCAGTAGGGGCAGGCAAGAGACCCAGTACTTC
CASRGRQETQYF
>.|TRBV29-1|.|TRBJ2-2|15
TGCAGCGTTGAAGGAGGCAGGGCGAGCACCGGGGAGCTGTTTTTT
CSVEGGRASTGELFF
>.|TRBV12-3/TRBV12-4|.|TRBJ1-2|11
TGTGCCAGCAGTTTACAAGCATATCTCACCTTC
CASSLQAYLTF
>.|TRBV23-1|TRBD1|TRBJ1-2|14
TGCGCCAGCAGTCCATACGGGACAGGTGACGGCTACACCTTC
CASSPYGTGDGYTF
>few|TRBV12-3/TRBV12-4|.|TRBJ1-1|13
TGTGCCAGCAGTACTCCTAGCGGGACTGAAGCTTTCTTT
CASSTPSGTEAFF
>few|TRBV19|.|TRBJ1-1|16
TGTGCCAGTAGTATCGCTCGTATGGGGGCGACAACTGAAGCTTTCTTT
CASSIARMGATTEAFF
>.|TRBV6-5|.|TRBJ2-7|15
TGTGCCAGCAGTTCCCCCTCCGGGATATCCTACGAGCAGTACTTC
CASSSPSGISYEQYF
>.|TRBV5-8|.|TRBJ2-7|14
TGTGCCAGCAGCTTGAAACGGGGGAGAGACGAGCAGTACTTC
CASSLKRGRDEQYF
>.|TRBV3-1/TRBV3-2|TRBD1|TRBJ1-5|17
TGTGCCACCACCCTAAAGACGGGACAGGGTTCATATCAGCCCCAGCATTTT
CATTLKTGQGSYQPQHF
>.|TRBV15|.|TRBJ2-3|16
TGTGCCACCAGCAGAGATGCGGTGGTCGGCACAGATACGCAGTATTTT
CATSRDAVVGTDTQYF
>.|TRBV27|TRBD1|TRBJ1-1|15
TGTGCCAGCAGTTTATCGGCAGGGGGTCGCACTGAAGCTTTCTTT
CASSLSAGGRTEAFF
>.|TRBV3-1/TRBV3-2|TRBD1|TRBJ2-2|14
TGTGCCAGCAGGCGGCGACAGGGGTACGGGGAGCTGTTTTTT
CASRRRQGYGELFF
>.|TRBV28|.|TRBJ1-1|14
TGTGCCAGCAGTTTACTCAGGTTGAACACTGAAGCTTTCTTT
CASSLLRLNTEAFF
>.|TRBV7-9|TRBD1|TRBJ1-1|14
TGTGCCAGCAGCTTAGGGTGGGACAGTCCCGAACCTTTCTTT
CASSLGWDSPEPFF
>.|TRBV2|TRBD2|TRBJ2-1|13
TGTGCCAGCAGTACTAGCGGGGGCAATGAGCAGTTCTTC
CASSTSGGNEQFF
>.|TRBV9|.|TRBJ1-1|14
TGTGCCAGCAGCGTAGAGACCGGGGGCACTGAAGCTTTCTTT
CASSVETGGTEAFF
>.|TRBV27|TRBD2|TRBJ2-3|16
TGTGCCAGCAGTCCTCTCGCGGGGGGCATTGGAGATACGCAGTATTTT
CASSPLAGGIGDTQYF
>.|TRBV9|TRBD1|TRBJ2-5|14
TGTGCCAGCAGCGGGGACAGGGGGCCGGAGACCCAGTACTTC
CASSGDRGPETQYF
>.|TRBV6-5|.|TRBJ1-1|13
TGTGCCAGCAGGCGGGAACTGAACACTGAAGCTTTCTTT
CASRRELNTEAFF
>.|TRBV2|TRBD1|TRBJ2-7|14
TGTGCCACCATGGTGGGACAGGGGTTGTACGAGCAGTACTTC
CATMVGQGLYEQYF
>.|TRBV18|.|TRBJ1-2|13
TGTGCCAGCTCACCACCTGGGGCCTATGGCTACACCTTC
CASSPPGAYGYTF
>.|TRBV3-1/TRBV3-2|TRBD1|TRBJ1-2|15
TGTGCCAGCAGCCCACCTTGGACAGGGGCACAAGGCTACACCTTC
CASSPPWTGAQGYTF
>.|TRBV10-3|TRBD1|TRBJ1-2|18
TGTGCCATCAGTGAGTCGATGACTGGGACAGGGGCTAACTATGGCTACACCTTC
CAISESMTGTGANYGYTF
>.|TRBV30|TRBD1|TRBJ2-7|14
TGTGCCTGGAGGAGGGGGCCCACCCTTTACGAGCAGTACTTC
CAWRRGPTLYEQYF
>.|TRBV9|.|TRBJ1-4|16
TGTGCCAGCAGCGTAGAATCTAGCAAAGGGGGTGAAAAACTGTTTTTT
CASSVESSKGGEKLFF
>.|TRBV7-2|.|TRBJ2-3|14
TGTGCCAGCAGCTTACCGAGGATCACAGATACGCAGTATTTT
CASSLPRITDTQYF
>once|TRBV6-1|TRBD1|TRBJ2-7|17
TGTGCCAGCAGTGTCTTTCTTCCAGGACAGGGGGTTTACGAGCAGTACTTC
CASSVFLPGQGVYEQYF
>.|TRBV19|.|TRBJ1-2|13
TGTGCCAGTAGCCGGATGACAGGTTGGGGCTACACCTTC
CASSRMTGWGYTF
>.|TRBV7-8|TRBD1|TRBJ1-4|17
TGTGCCAGCAGCGACAGGGGGATGACTGCAACTAATGAAAAACTGTTTTTT
CASSDRGMTATNEKLFF
>.|TRBV2|TRBD1|TRBJ1-1|15
TGTGCCAGCAGATACAGACAGGGGCTTGACACTGAAGCTTTCTTT
CASRYRQGLDTEAFF